The 29 T cell receptor beta chains presented below share a single source sample, sequenced in a study of cytomegalovirus exposure and HLA in healthy donors. Researchers ran the PCR with 60 Vbeta and 13 Jbeta primers. Repertoires were generated with immunoSEQ multiplex PCR, while TCRdb's copy carries only in-frame clones and drops some. The sample records more than 95,000 clones, approximately 77% being singletons. The sample taken for sequencing was PBMCs. The receptors here all came from a man aged 18 to 29 in good health and CMV-seronegative.

The chain carries TRBV19 and TRBJ1-1; a weak D match, TRBD1 (6 bases). The CDR3 covers 16 residues. V lost 1 base to trimming and J lost 1 base, with 13 bases between them. Looked up from germline, CDR1 is LNHDA and CDR2 is SQIVND (reference sequence). In DNA form, the CDR3 reads TGTGCCAGTAGTATAGGGGGGAACAGGGCGAACACTGAAGCTTTCTTT. The encoded protein is CASSIGGNRANTEAFF.

This clone was found once. The V call is TRBV10-2, the J call TRBJ1-4; D unresolved. The CDR3 totals 17 residues. The germline gives CDR1 WSHSY, CDR2 SAAADI. V lost 0 bases to trimming and J lost 8 bases, with 19 bases between them. The CDR3 protein is CASSESAGGLYHEKLFF. CDR3 nucleotide sequence: TGCGCCAGCAGTGAGTCAGCGGGAGGGCTCTATCACGAAAAACTGTTTTTT.

J is TRBJ2-5 and V is TRBV6-6, with D tentatively TRBD2 (5 bases). This CDR3 is 11 amino acids long. V lost 6 bases and J 5 bases, leaving 7 bases between the germline ends. Germline values: CDR1 MNHNY, CDR2 SVGAGI (reference sequence). CDR3 in amino acids: CASSPGETQYF. CDR3 DNA sequence: TGTGCCAGCAGCCCGGGGGAGACCCAGTACTTC.

The rearrangement joins TRBV5-4 to TRBJ2-7; TRBD1 aligns across 10 bases. Germline CDR1 reads SGHNT; CDR2 reads YYREEE (reference sequence). This CDR3 comprises 16 residues. With 3 bases clipped from V and 5 bases from J, the junction kept 11 bases outside the gene matches. The CDR3 bases are TGTGCCAGCAGCTCTAACCCGGGACAGGGGTTCCACGAGCAGTACTTC. It encodes CASSSNPGQGFHEQYF.

This chain connects TRBV5-1 to TRBJ2-7; TRBD2 matches 9 bases. With V trimmed by 7 bases and J by 3 bases, 8 bases remained unmatched. CDR1 is SGHRS, CDR2 YFSETQ, per germline. The CDR3 extends over 14 amino acids. Here the CDR3 DNA reads TGCGCCAGCTCGGGGCTAGCGGGGAGCTACGAGCAGTACTTC. Protein sequence: CASSGLAGSYEQYF.

The chain is built from TRBV9 and TRBJ2-5, with 11 bases matching TRBD1. Unmatched junction bases numbered 8, after V lost 0 bases and J lost 4 bases. Germline CDR1 reads SGDLS; CDR2 reads YYNGEE. The length of the CDR3 is 17 residues. As DNA, the CDR3 is TGTGCCAGCAGCGTAGCTATAGGACAGGGGGCCCTAGAGACCCAGTACTTC. Protein: CASSVAIGQGALETQYF.

This sequence joins TRBV14 and TRBJ1-1; 8 bases match TRBD1. The length of the CDR3 is 15 residues. Per germline, CDR1 SGHDN and CDR2 FVKESK. V lost 2 bases and J lost 1; bases outside the gene matches: 3. The DNA for the CDR3 is TGTGCCAGCAGCCAACGGACAGGGACGAACACTGAAGCTTTCTTT. This codes for CASSQRTGTNTEAFF. Looking up the rest from reference TRBV14 and TRBJ1-1 gives the full variable domain: EAGVTQFPSHSVIEKGQTVTLRCDPISGHDNLYWYRRVMGKEIKFLLHFVKESKQDESGMPNNRFLAERTGGTYSTLKVQPAELEDSGVYFCASSQRTGTNTEAFFGQGTRLTVV.

The rearrangement joins TRBV9 to TRBJ1-1, with D perhaps TRBD1 (6 bases). V was shortened by 5 bases and J by 7 bases, with 12 bases between the two germline ends. The germline V gene encodes CDR1 SGDLS and CDR2 YYNGEE. The CDR3 covers 12 residues. The CDR3 bases are TGTGCCAGCAGTCCATTACAGGGTGAAGCTTTCTTT. It encodes CASSPLQGEAFF.

The rearrangement links TRBV7-2 to TRBJ1-1, with 10 bases that match TRBD1. Germline CDR1 is SGHTA and CDR2 is FQGNSA. Germline trimming cut 5 bases from V and 3 bases from J; bases unmatched to any gene: 6. This CDR3 is built from 15 residues. CDR3 nucleotides: TGTGCCAGCAGCACACGACAGGGGGCGCACACTGAAGCTTTCTTT. Its translation is CASSTRQGAHTEAFF.

The chain uses TRBV15 and TRBJ2-7; 8 bases line up with TRBD1. From germline, CDR1 is LNHNV and CDR2 YYDKDF (reference sequence). The CDR3 has 16 residues. V lost 1 base, J lost 6 bases, and 11 bases stayed unmatched. The CDR3, as DNA: TGTGCCACCAGCAGAGCGACAGGGGTAGGTCAGGGCGAGCAGTACTTC. It yields the protein CATSRATGVGQGEQYF.

The genes are TRBV7-9 and TRBJ1-1, with 7 bases identical to TRBD1. The V gene's germline CDR1 is SEHNR and CDR2 FQNEAQ (reference sequence). The junction had 5 bases not matched to a gene; V was cut back by 7 bases and J by 0 bases. The CDR3 is 14 residues long. CDR3 sequence (DNA): TGTGCCAGCATCGGGACAGCTTTGAACACTGAAGCTTTCTTT. It yields the protein CASIGTALNTEAFF.

CDR3 DNA: TGTGCCAGCTCACCAAGTGGACTAGCGGTCCTCACAGATACGCAGTATTTT. Translation gives CASSPSGLAVLTDTQYF. The J gene is TRBJ2-3, the V gene TRBV18; 10 nucleotides match TRBD2. From germline, CDR1 is KGHSH and CDR2 LQKENI. The CDR3 has 17 residues. Trimming removed 2 bases from V and 2 bases from J; junction bases left unmatched: 7. Looking up the rest from reference TRBV18 and TRBJ2-3 gives the full variable domain: NAGVMQNPRHLVRRRGQEARLRCSPMKGHSHVYWYRQLPEEGLKFMVYLQKENIIDESGMPKERFSAEFPKEGPSILRIQQVVRGDSAAYFCASSPSGLAVLTDTQYFGPGTRLTVL.

The chain joins TRBV6-1 to TRBJ1-5; 10 bases agree with TRBD1. CDR3 length equals 15 residues. Looked up from germline, CDR1 is MNHNS and CDR2 is SASEGT. V trimming: 6 bases; J trimming: 4 bases; junction bases outside the gene matches: 6. CDR3 protein: CASRWTGGSNQPQHF. In DNA, the CDR3 is TGTGCCAGCAGATGGACAGGGGGGTCGAATCAGCCCCAGCATTTT.

The rearrangement joins TRBV6-5 to TRBJ1-5, with D perhaps matching TRBD1 (6 bases). Trimming pared 6 bases from V and 4 bases from J, leaving 16 bases between. This CDR3 has 15 amino acids. Germline V gives CDR1 MNHEY, CDR2 SVGAGI. In DNA form, the CDR3 reads TGTGCCAGCAGCCGCGGGGGCGCAGGAAATCAGCCCCAGCATTTT. Protein product: CASSRGGAGNQPQHF.

The gene calls are TRBV14 and TRBJ2-5; 7 nucleotides line up with TRBD2. This CDR3 is 16 amino acids long. Germline values: CDR1 SGHDN, CDR2 FVKESK. The junction had 8 bases not matched to a gene; V was cut back by 2 bases and J by 2 bases. The CDR3 here is CASSQYPSGVQETQYF. The CDR3 bases are TGTGCCAGCAGCCAATACCCTAGCGGCGTTCAAGAGACCCAGTACTTC.

The chain recombines TRBV5-6 with TRBJ2-5; no clear D. CDR3 length: 14 amino acids. Between the trimmed V and J ends, which lost 2 bases and 2 bases, there was a span of 10 bases. CDR1 and CDR2 (germline): SGHDT, YYEEEE. The CDR3 loop is CASSFRRQQETQYF. In DNA form, the CDR3 reads TGTGCCAGCAGCTTCCGCAGGCAACAAGAGACCCAGTACTTC.

The genes are TRBV6-5 and TRBJ1-6; perhaps TRBD1 as D (6 bases). Trimming took off 6 bases at V and 7 bases at J, with 16 bases between the two ends. The CDR3 runs 15 residues. Germline V gene data show CDR1 as MNHEY and CDR2 as SVGAGI. This chain's CDR3 is CASSPGPGVNSPLHF. CDR3 nucleotide sequence: TGTGCCAGCAGCCCGGGCCCAGGGGTCAATTCACCCCTCCACTTT.

V and J are TRBV25-1 and TRBJ1-2; 7 positions agree with TRBD1. Trimming took 3 bases from V and 4 from J; bases not matched to a gene: 5. Germline CDR1 is MGHDK and CDR2 is SYGVNS. This CDR3 comprises 14 residues. CDR3 in amino acids: CASSDSDRIYGYTF. CDR3 sequence (DNA): TGTGCCAGCAGTGACTCGGACAGGATCTATGGCTACACCTTC.

This chain joins TRBV5-6 and TRBJ1-2; D possibly corresponds to TRBD1 (5 bases). CDR3 size: 16 residues. The V gene's germline CDR1 is SGHDT and CDR2 YYEEEE. The V and J ends lost 6 bases and 3 bases respectively, with 21 bases between them. CDR3 sequence reads: CASILRRGAVDYGYTF. CDR3 sequence (DNA): TGTGCCAGCATTCTGAGGAGGGGCGCTGTCGACTATGGCTACACCTTC.

The sample holds a few counts of this clone. V usage is TRBV18 and J usage is TRBJ2-3, with D possibly being TRBD1 (5 bases). Germline V gene data show CDR1 as KGHSH and CDR2 as LQKENI. The V end was cut by 5 bases, the J end by 2 bases, with 14 bases between. The CDR3 extends over 15 amino acids. CDR3 nucleotide sequence: TGTGCCAGCTCATCCCGCTCGACAGCCACAGATACGCAGTATTTT. Translating it yields CASSSRSTATDTQYF. The full variable domain, in which reference TRBV18 and TRBJ2-3 provide the parts outside the CDR3, is NAGVMQNPRHLVRRRGQEARLRCSPMKGHSHVYWYRQLPEEGLKFMVYLQKENIIDESGMPKERFSAEFPKEGPSILRIQQVVRGDSAAYFCASSSRSTATDTQYFGPGTRLTVL.

This chain uses TRBV19 with TRBJ1-1; 9 bases map to TRBD1. J gave up 5 bases and V 7 bases, and 8 bases lay outside the gene matches. The CDR3 totals 14 residues. The germline V gene has CDR1 LNHDA and CDR2 SQIVND (reference sequence). CDR3 nucleotides: TGTGCCAGTATTGACAGGGGGACGGGGACTGAAGCTTTCTTT. Translated: CASIDRGTGTEAFF. The full variable domain, with the rest looked up from reference TRBV19 and TRBJ1-1, is DGGITQSPKYLFRKEGQNVTLSCEQNLNHDAMYWYRQDPGQGLRLIYYSQIVNDFQKGDIAEGYSVSREKKESFPLTVTSAQKNPTAFYLCASIDRGTGTEAFFGQGTRLTVV.

V usage is TRBV5-6 and J usage is TRBJ2-7, with 9 bases matching TRBD1. CDR3 length equals 15 residues. Germline V CDR1 and CDR2: SGHDT, YYEEEE. The V and J ends lost 4 bases and 5 bases, in that order; junction bases with no gene match: 10. In DNA, the CDR3 is TGTGCCAGCAGCGCTCCCGGGACAGGGTACGACGAGCAGTACTTC. It is translated as CASSAPGTGYDEQYF.

The V gene is TRBV29-1, the J gene TRBJ2-1; 8 bases fit TRBD2. Per the germline V gene, CDR1 is SQVTM and CDR2 is ANQGSEA. V shed 7 bases and J 6 bases; nucleotides not matched to a gene: 11. The CDR3 has 14 residues. The CDR3 DNA reads as TGCAGCGGAGTGGCGGGGGGCTGGGGCAATGAGCAGTTCTTC. Its protein product is CSGVAGGWGNEQFF.

This sequence joins TRBV6-6 and TRBJ2-1; D may be TRBD1 (5 bases). CDR3 length: 11 amino acids. Between the trimmed V and J ends, which lost 6 bases and 10 bases, there was a span of 10 bases. Germline V gives CDR1 MNHNY, CDR2 SVGAGI (reference sequence). In DNA, the CDR3 is TGTGCCAGCAGCTCACACAGGGAGCAGTTCTTC. Its translation: CASSSHREQFF.

The V and J genes are TRBV6-1 and TRBJ1-2; 8 bases align to TRBD1. The CDR3 consists of 14 residues. Trimming took 6 bases from V and 0 from J; bases not matched to a gene: 3. Germline CDR1 is MNHNS and CDR2 is SASEGT. The CDR3 region has the DNA TGTGCCAGCAGGGGACAGGAATCTAACTATGGCTACACCTTC. Its translation is CASRGQESNYGYTF.

A single count supports this clone. The J gene is TRBJ1-1, the V gene TRBV19; no firm D call. Germline CDR1 and CDR2: LNHDA and SQIVND (reference sequence). The CDR3 spans 14 residues. V lost 5 bases and J lost 0, with 10 bases in between. The CDR3 region has the DNA TGTGCCAGTAGTCAGACTCGGGTGAACACTGAAGCTTTCTTT. Translation gives CASSQTRVNTEAFF.

The V gene is TRBV12-5, the J gene TRBJ1-5; D not certain. Trimming stripped 1 base from V and 7 bases from J, with 5 bases between. From germline, CDR1 is LGHNT and CDR2 FRNRAP. The CDR3 is 12 amino acids. The CDR3, as DNA: TGTGCTAGTGGTTTGGGGAGCCAGCCCCAGCATTTT. Translating gives CASGLGSQPQHF. Using reference TRBV12-5 and TRBJ1-5 for the parts outside the CDR3, the full variable domain is DARVTQTPRHKVTEMGQEVTMRCQPILGHNTVFWYRQTMMQGLELLAYFRNRAPLDDSGMPKDRFSAEMPDATLATLKIQPSEPRDSAVYFCASGLGSQPQHFGDGTRLSIL.

V and J are TRBV27 and TRBJ2-2, with D perhaps TRBD2 (6 bases). V gave up 9 bases and J gave up 0 bases, with 14 bases separating them. The CDR3 totals 15 residues. Germline assignment: CDR1 MNHEY and CDR2 SMNVEV (reference sequence). The CDR3 sequence: CASRSGDANTGELFF. In DNA form, the CDR3 reads TGTGCCAGTAGGTCGGGGGACGCGAACACCGGGGAGCTGTTTTTT.

The chain recombines TRBV5-5 with TRBJ2-7, with a tentative D call TRBD1 (6 bases). V lost 5 bases and J lost 3, with 21 bases in between. The CDR3 sequence is 16 residues long. Germline-derived CDR1 and CDR2 are SGHKS and YYEKEE (reference sequence). CDR3 region: CASSSDQTGPHYEQYF. CDR3 nucleotides: TGTGCCAGCAGTTCTGATCAGACAGGACCACACTACGAGCAGTACTTC.